Presented here are 18 T cell receptor beta chains from one specimen sequenced in a study of cytomegalovirus exposure and HLA in healthy donors. The PCR ran on 60 Vbeta and 13 Jbeta primers. Assay: immunoSEQ multiplex PCR; the TCRdb copy retains only in-frame clones and omits some. This sample has some 50,000 clones, with 72% found just once. The sequencing sample was made of PBMCs. These receptors originate from a woman aged 45-60 years in good health and CMV-seropositive.

The CDR3 loop is CASSEASGGATDTQYF. As DNA, the CDR3 is TGTGCCAGCAGTGAAGCTAGCGGGGGGGCCACAGATACGCAGTATTTT. The chain uses TRBV6-1 and TRBJ2-3, with 11 bases aligning to TRBD2. Looked up from germline, CDR1 is MNHNS and CDR2 is SASEGT. The CDR3 length is 16 residues. Trimming cost V 0 bases and J 2 bases; bases outside gene matches: 1.

The genes are TRBV5-6 and TRBJ2-5, with a weak D call TRBD1 (5 bases). Germline V gene lookup returns CDR1 SGHDT and CDR2 YYEEEE. The ends were cut back, 6 bases at V and 2 bases at J, with 11 bases in the middle. The CDR3 contains 13 residues. CDR3 DNA sequence: TGTGCCAGCACAAGAGACAGACAAGAGACCCAGTACTTC. This gives the protein CASTRDRQETQYF. The full variable domain, with the rest looked up from reference TRBV5-6 and TRBJ2-5, is DAGVTQSPTHLIKTRGQQVTLRCSPKSGHDTVSWYQQALGQGPQFIFQYYEEEERQRGNFPDRFSGHQFPNYSSELNVNALLLGDSALYLCASTRDRQETQYFGPGTRLLVL.

The rearrangement links TRBV15 to TRBJ2-3; 10 nucleotides align to TRBD2. The CDR3 runs to 22 residues. Per germline, CDR1 LNHNV and CDR2 YYDKDF (reference sequence). With 5 bases clipped from V and 3 bases from J, the junction kept 26 bases outside the gene matches. In DNA form, the CDR3 reads TGTGCCACCAGCGCACCGGACAGGAGGAAAGCGGGAGGGCCGGGGGGGACAGATACGCAGTATTTT. The encoded protein is CATSAPDRRKAGGPGGTDTQYF.

This chain connects TRBV7-2 to TRBJ2-5; no clear D. Between the trimmed V and J ends, which lost 7 bases and 5 bases, there was a span of 20 bases. The CDR3 loop spans 15 amino acids. CDR1 and CDR2 from the germline V gene are SGHTA and FQGNSA. CDR3 protein: CASISEVRAMETQYF. The CDR3 DNA reads TGTGCCAGCATCTCCGAAGTTCGAGCGATGGAGACCCAGTACTTC.

The rearrangement links TRBV11-2 to TRBJ2-3; D unresolved. CDR3 length: 17 amino acids. V lost 1 base and J lost 8, with 22 bases in between. CDR1 is SGHAT and CDR2 is FQNNGV in the germline V gene. The CDR3 sequence is CASSLGRVSGTLRTQYF. The DNA of the CDR3 is TGTGCCAGCAGCTTAGGGAGAGTGTCCGGAACTTTGCGTACGCAGTATTTT. Full variable domain (remainder filled in from reference TRBV11-2 and TRBJ2-3): EAGVAQSPRYKIIEKRQSVAFWCNPISGHATLYWYQQILGQGPKLLIQFQNNGVVDDSQLPKDRFSAERLKGVDSTLKIQPAKLEDSAVYLCASSLGRVSGTLRTQYFGPGTRLTVL.

The V call is TRBV27, the J call TRBJ2-2; TRBD1 might be the D (6 bases). The CDR3 length is 15 residues. Trimming took off 1 base at V and 6 bases at J, with 12 bases between the two ends. CDR1 MNHEY and CDR2 SMNVEV come from the germline V gene (reference sequence). The CDR3 sequence is CASSLYYRVAGELFF. DNA of the CDR3: TGTGCCAGCAGTTTATATTACAGGGTGGCCGGGGAGCTGTTTTTT.

Notes on this clone: This specimen includes other DNA sequences encoding the same CDR3. The chain couples TRBV9 to TRBJ2-6; weak D call: TRBD1 (6 bases). V shed 3 bases and J shed 1 base, with 8 bases lying between them. Germline V gives CDR1 SGDLS, CDR2 YYNGEE. This CDR3 has 15 amino acids. CDR3 sequence: CASSAQGSGANVLTF. The CDR3 DNA is TGTGCCAGCAGCGCACAGGGTTCTGGGGCCAACGTCCTGACTTTC.

As DNA, the CDR3 is TGTGCCAGCACTCAAAAGGGGTACGAGCAGTACTTC. Protein sequence: CASTQKGYEQYF. The chain combines TRBV28 with TRBJ2-7, with D possibly matching TRBD1 (5 bases). The CDR3 totals 12 residues. The germline gives CDR1 MDHEN, CDR2 SYDVKM. The V and J ends lost 7 bases and 4 bases respectively, with 11 bases between them.

This clone has a handful of counts. The gene calls are TRBV29-1 and TRBJ2-1; TRBD2 matches at 7 bases. Germline V gene lookup returns CDR1 SQVTM and CDR2 ANQGSEA. The CDR3 extends over 14 amino acids. Germline trimming cut 4 bases from V and 1 base from J; bases unmatched to any gene: 4. The CDR3 sequence: CSVGGGRSYNEQFF. The CDR3 DNA sequence: TGCAGCGTTGGGGGGGGGAGATCCTACAATGAGCAGTTCTTC.

The V call is TRBV6-4, the J call TRBJ2-7, with 10 bases matching TRBD1. With 0 bases clipped from V and 2 bases from J, the junction kept 10 bases outside the gene matches. Per the germline V gene, CDR1 is MRHNA and CDR2 is SNTAGT. This CDR3 contains 18 residues. The CDR3 coding sequence is TGTGCCAGCAGTGACTCGAGGGCGCGGGACAGGGGAACCTACGAGCAGTACTTC. Its translation: CASSDSRARDRGTYEQYF.

This clone was detected only a few times. This chain joins TRBV27 and TRBJ1-5, with D possibly matching TRBD1 (6 bases). Per the germline V gene, CDR1 is MNHEY and CDR2 is SMNVEV (reference sequence). V was shortened by 8 bases and J by 1 base, with 15 bases between the two germline ends. The CDR3 contains 15 residues. Here the CDR3 reads CASGTGFLSNQPQHF. CDR3 nucleotide sequence: TGTGCCAGCGGAACAGGGTTTTTAAGCAATCAGCCCCAGCATTTT.

The chain carries TRBV5-8 and TRBJ2-4; possibly TRBD1 for D (6 bases). The CDR3 is 15 residues long. Between the trimmed V and J ends, which lost 4 bases and 1 base, there was a span of 12 bases. Germline-derived CDR1 and CDR2 are SGHTS and YDEGEE. The CDR3 region is CASSPGAPAKNIQYF. CDR3 coding DNA: TGTGCCAGCAGCCCAGGGGCACCCGCCAAAAACATTCAGTACTTC.

This clone turned up a few times. This chain uses TRBV19 with TRBJ2-5; 11 bases map to TRBD2. J was trimmed by 1 base and V by 6 bases; bases with no gene match: 4. Germline-derived CDR1 and CDR2 are LNHDA and SQIVND (reference sequence). CDR3 length equals 15 residues. CDR3 bases: TGTGCCAGTAGCTTTAGCGGGGGGGCCCAAGAGACCCAGTACTTC. Translated: CASSFSGGAQETQYF.

The rearrangement links TRBV4-3 to TRBJ2-4; unclear D gene. The CDR3 totals 17 residues. The V gene lost 0 bases and the J gene lost 3 bases, with 15 bases spanning the gap. CDR1 is LGHNA and CDR2 is YSLEER in the germline V gene. DNA for the CDR3: TGCGCCAGCAGCCAAGACAGAATGCCGCCCGACAAAAACATTCAGTACTTC. Protein: CASSQDRMPPDKNIQYF.

J is TRBJ1-5 and V is TRBV30, with D possibly TRBD1 on 5 matching bases. The CDR3 extends over 17 amino acids. The V gene's germline CDR1 is GTSNPN and CDR2 SVGIG (reference sequence). Trimming took off 2 bases at V and 0 bases at J, with 17 bases between the two ends. The CDR3 sequence: CAWSFSRDSYSNQPQHF. CDR3 bases: TGTGCCTGGAGTTTTTCAAGGGACTCATATAGCAATCAGCCCCAGCATTTT.

V and J are TRBV7-3 and TRBJ2-7, with 8 bases identical to TRBD1. Germline CDR1 reads SGHTA; CDR2 reads FQGTGA. CDR3 length: 13 amino acids. With 5 bases clipped from V and 1 base from J, the junction kept 1 base outside the gene matches. As DNA, the CDR3 is TGTGCCAGCAGCCGGGACAGGTCCTACGAGCAGTACTTC. Its translation: CASSRDRSYEQYF.

This chain joins TRBV5-5 and TRBJ2-7; weak D call: TRBD2 (6 bases). The CDR3 sequence is 17 residues long. The germline CDR1 and CDR2 sequences are SGHKS and YYEKEE (reference sequence). V lost 0 bases and J 3 bases, leaving 19 bases between the germline ends. As DNA, the CDR3 is TGTGCCAGCAGCTTGGTTGGTGGGACTGCTCCCGGCTACGAGCAGTACTTC. As protein: CASSLVGGTAPGYEQYF. The variable domain in full, with the rest retrieved from reference TRBV5-5 and TRBJ2-7, is DAGVTQSPTHLIKTRGQQVTLRCSPISGHKSVSWYQQVLGQGPQFIFQYYEKEERGRGNFPDRFSARQFPNYSSELNVNALLLGDSALYLCASSLVGGTAPGYEQYFGPGTRLTVT.

The CDR3 DNA reads as TGTGCCAGCAGCCTGGGGACAGGGAAGACAGATACGCAGTATTTT. Protein sequence: CASSLGTGKTDTQYF. This chain uses TRBV7-9 with TRBJ2-3; TRBD1 matches at 9 bases. CDR3 length equals 15 residues. Germline V gives CDR1 SEHNR, CDR2 FQNEAQ (reference sequence). V shed 5 bases and J 3 bases; nucleotides not matched to a gene: 6. Combining the CDR3 with reference TRBV7-9 and TRBJ2-3 gives the whole variable domain DTGVSQNPRHKITKRGQNVTFRCDPISEHNRLYWYRQTLGQGPEFLTYFQNEAQLEKSRLLSDRFSAERPKGSFSTLEIQRTEQGDSAMYLCASSLGTGKTDTQYFGPGTRLTVL.